These 16 T cell receptor beta chains were sequenced from one sample in a study of cytomegalovirus exposure and HLA in healthy donors. Primers: 60 Vbeta forward and 13 Jbeta reverse. Generated by immunoSEQ multiplex PCR, the TCRdb table keeps only in-frame clones and is missing some. This sample lists 130,000 or so clones; its ten largest clones have about 1.8%. The sample was PBMCs. The receptors shown here come from a man between 18 and 35 years old in good health and CMV-seronegative.

The chain employs TRBV7-9 and TRBJ1-1; D not resolved. The CDR3 totals 14 residues. The V and J ends lost 3 bases and 7 bases respectively, with 15 bases between them. CDR1 is SEHNR and CDR2 is FQNEAQ in the germline V gene (reference sequence). The CDR3 region has the DNA TGTGCCAGCAGCTTTGAACTCGGAGCGAGTGAAGCTTTCTTT. This codes for CASSFELGASEAFF.

The chain employs TRBV27 and TRBJ1-1; possible D gene TRBD1, 5 bases. CDR1 is MNHEY, CDR2 SMNVEV, per germline (reference sequence). The CDR3 consists of 14 residues. Trimming left V 5 bases short and J 6 bases short, with 16 bases between. CDR3 in amino acids: CASSQQGFKAEAFF. Here the CDR3 DNA reads TGTGCCAGCAGTCAGCAGGGTTTCAAGGCTGAAGCTTTCTTT.

This chain connects TRBV7-9 to TRBJ2-1; 11 bases align to TRBD2. J lost 4 bases, V lost 3 bases, and 5 bases had no gene match. The CDR3 is 16 amino acids. The germline V gene has CDR1 SEHNR and CDR2 FQNEAQ (reference sequence). CDR3 DNA sequence: TGTGCCAGCAGCTTCTATAGACTAGCGGGATACAATGAGCAGTTCTTC. Protein: CASSFYRLAGYNEQFF.

CDR3 DNA sequence: TGTGCCAGCAGTTACTCGGGGCAGGGCAAATCACCCCTCCACTTT. Its protein is CASSYSGQGKSPLHF. V and J are TRBV6-5 and TRBJ1-6; possibly TRBD1 for D (5 bases). V lost 0 bases, J lost 10 bases, and 13 bases lay in between. The CDR3 runs 15 residues. The germline V gene encodes CDR1 MNHEY and CDR2 SVGAGI.

The chain has TRBV5-1 and TRBJ1-1, with D uncertain. The CDR3 is 15 residues long. Germline V gene data show CDR1 as SGHRS and CDR2 as YFSETQ. V was shortened by 4 bases and J by 3 bases, with 16 bases between the two germline ends. CDR3 region: CASSPLRSGDTEAFF. DNA for the CDR3: TGCGCCAGCAGCCCCCTCCGGTCCGGGGACACTGAAGCTTTCTTT.

CDR3 DNA: TGCGCCAGCAGCTTAATACCGGGACAGGGGTCCTACGAGCAGTACTTC. Protein product: CASSLIPGQGSYEQYF. The chain has TRBV5-1 and TRBJ2-7; the match to TRBD1 covers 10 bases. Trimming removed 2 bases from V and 1 base from J; junction bases left unmatched: 6. CDR1 and CDR2 (germline): SGHRS, YFSETQ. The CDR3 loop spans 16 amino acids.

The V gene is TRBV30, the J gene TRBJ2-1; a possible D gene is TRBD1 (6 bases). The germline V gene encodes CDR1 GTSNPN and CDR2 SVGIG (reference sequence). Trimming cost V 4 bases and J 8 bases, with 18 bases left between them. The CDR3 runs 14 residues. CDR3 amino acids: CAWMWGRGRDEQFF. The DNA of the CDR3 is TGTGCCTGGATGTGGGGCAGGGGTCGCGATGAGCAGTTCTTC.

The chain couples TRBV5-1 to TRBJ1-1; no firm D call. Germline assignment: CDR1 SGHRS and CDR2 YFSETQ. The CDR3 sequence is 14 residues long. V lost 1 base and J 4 bases, leaving 11 bases between the germline ends. CDR3: CASSLSPPGTEAFF. CDR3 DNA: TGCGCCAGCAGCTTGTCCCCCCCCGGCACTGAAGCTTTCTTT.

The chain is built from TRBV29-1 and TRBJ2-3; D is perhaps TRBD2 (6 bases). The CDR3 length is 14 residues. Germline V lookup: CDR1 SQVTM, CDR2 ANQGSEA. The V gene lost 2 bases and the J gene lost 4 bases, with 13 bases spanning the gap. For the CDR3, the DNA is TGCAGCGTTGAATACGGGAGCCGCCCAGATACGCAGTATTTT. This sequence encodes CSVEYGSRPDTQYF.

The rearrangement joins TRBV11-3 to TRBJ1-2, with 7 bases fitting TRBD1. Trimming removed 5 bases from V and 0 bases from J; junction bases left unmatched: 6. CDR3 size: 15 residues. Germline V gene sequence: CDR1 SGHNT, CDR2 YENEEA. The CDR3 is CASSARDSPNYGYTF. Here the CDR3 DNA reads TGTGCCAGCAGCGCCCGGGACAGTCCTAACTATGGCTACACCTTC.

The chain recombines TRBV7-2 with TRBJ1-5, with 10 bases aligning to TRBD1. This CDR3 spans 19 amino acids. The germline V gene has CDR1 SGHTA and CDR2 FQGNSA. With V trimmed by 5 bases and J by 0 bases, 13 bases remained unmatched. CDR3: CASSAPGTGVGISNQPQHF. The CDR3 DNA follows: TGTGCCAGCAGCGCCCCCGGGACAGGGGTGGGGATTAGCAATCAGCCCCAGCATTTT.

The rearrangement links TRBV2 to TRBJ2-1; 15 positions match TRBD2. J gave up 9 bases and V 4 bases, and 1 base lay outside the gene matches. Germline CDR1 is SNHLY and CDR2 is FYNNEI. The CDR3 runs to 14 residues. The CDR3 is CASSAGLAGGEQFF. The CDR3 DNA reads as TGTGCCAGCAGTGCGGGACTAGCGGGGGGTGAGCAGTTCTTC.

The rearrangement links TRBV6-5 to TRBJ1-5; 7 bases line up with TRBD1. V lost 6 bases, J lost 6 bases, and 8 bases stayed unmatched. This CDR3 is built from 14 residues. Looked up from germline, CDR1 is MNHEY and CDR2 is SVGAGI. CDR3 nucleotide sequence: TGTGCCAGCAGAAAAACAGGGGTGGGTCAGCCCCAGCATTTT. It specifies CASRKTGVGQPQHF.

The V gene is TRBV18, the J gene TRBJ1-5; 8 bases fit TRBD1. The CDR3 totals 16 residues. Germline-derived CDR1 and CDR2 are KGHSH and LQKENI. V gave up 4 bases and J gave up 6 bases; unmatched junction bases: 11. CDR3 DNA sequence: TGTGCCAGCTCACTTTATGTTGACAGGGGCGGTCAGCCCCAGCATTTT. It translates to CASSLYVDRGGQPQHF.

This chain joins TRBV5-6 and TRBJ1-1; unclear D gene. Trimming stripped 4 bases from V and 9 bases from J, with 19 bases between. Per the germline V gene, CDR1 is SGHDT and CDR2 is YYEEEE. The CDR3 length is 14 residues. In nucleotides, the CDR3 is TGTGCCAGCAGCCTCCCGGTCGGGGATCAAAAAGCTTTCTTT. This encodes CASSLPVGDQKAFF.

On this clone: Within the sample, other DNA sequences also encode this same CDR3. The CDR3: CAISESGQGEAFF. The CDR3 DNA sequence: TGTGCCATCAGTGAGTCGGGACAGGGCGAAGCTTTCTTT. The chain is built from TRBV10-3 and TRBJ1-1, with 9 bases matching TRBD1. The V gene end was trimmed by 0 bases and the J gene end by 8 bases; junction bases not matched to a gene: 1. The CDR3 loop spans 13 amino acids. Germline CDR1 and CDR2: ENHRY and SYGVKD.